The clone carrying this TCR beta chain was observed a few times. Its target is not known. The data are from a study of response to subunit inactivated influenza vaccine. The study's findings and limits: Researchers suggested that each seasonal influenza vaccination recruits few new T cells.

TCRdb reanalysed the RT-PCR reads using MiXCR and keeps one entry per CDR3 protein. Here the sample spans about 700,000 distinct CDR3 sequences, approximately 14% being singletons. The V and J ends lost 0 bases and 3 bases respectively, with 13 bases between them. CDR3 length: 17 residues. The germline gives CDR1 KGHDR, CDR2 SFDVKD. The TCR was taken from a man aged 45-65 years who received an inactivated influenza vaccine. The specimen was PBMCs from blood, collected roughly 15 days before vaccination. The gene calls are TRBV24-1 and TRBJ2-2; D is perhaps TRBD1 (6 bases). CDR3 sequence: CATSDLQGDKYTGELFF. The CDR3 DNA sequence: TGTGCCACCAGTGATTTGCAAGGGGACAAGTACACCGGGGAGCTGTTTTTT.